Listed below are T cell receptor beta chains from one sample, sequenced in a study of early T cells in non-severe SARS-CoV-2 infection. TCRdb independently ran MiXCR on the 5' RACE reads; one entry per CDR3 protein. The sample yields 65,000 to 90,000 distinct CDR3 sequences, roughly an eighth seen once. The sequenced material came from whole blood. Receptor source: an adult who was a healthcare worker with PCR-confirmed SARS-CoV-2 infection or an uninfected control (not recorded which). Each CDR3 is given with its conserved first and last residue. D genes are given only for firm matches. Not all rows give a size; the values are once, few, many and, for expanded clones, a class.

>many|TRBD1|TRBV12-3/TRBV12-4|TRBJ2-7
TGTGCCAGCCGAGAGGCAGGGGGCACCTACGAGCAGTACTTC
CASREAGGTYEQYF
>.|TRBD2|TRBV7-2|TRBJ2-1
TGTGCCAGCAGCCCTAGCGGGAGGTCCTACAATGAGCAGTTCTTC
CASSPSGRSYNEQFF
>.|.|TRBV7-3|TRBJ2-1
TGTGCCAGCAGCCGTTATGTAGCCGCCTCCTACAATGAGCAGTTCTTC
CASSRYVAASYNEQFF
>.|TRBD2|TRBV29-1|TRBJ2-1
TGCAGCGTTGTTTTGAGCGGGAGAGGGGATGAGCAGTTCTTC
CSVVLSGRGDEQFF
>.|.|TRBV20-1|TRBJ2-2
TGCAGTGCTAGAGACCCCAGGGGAGAGATTTCCGGGGAGCTGTTTTTT
CSARDPRGEISGELFF
>.|.|TRBV20-1|TRBJ2-7
TGCAATGCTAGAGGGACGGCCTACGAGCAGTACTTC
CNARGTAYEQYF
>.|.|TRBV25-1|TRBJ1-4
TGTGCCAGCAGTGAGGCGGGGGATAATGAAAAACTGTTTTTT
CASSEAGDNEKLFF
>few|.|TRBV5-4|TRBJ2-2
TGTGCCAGCAGCTTCGCTCAGGGGCTGAACACCGGGGAGCTGTTTTTT
CASSFAQGLNTGELFF
>.|TRBD2|TRBV4-2|TRBJ2-3
TGTGCCAGCAGCCAAGTGGGGAATAGCGGGAGGGGTGGAGATACGCAGTATTTT
CASSQVGNSGRGGDTQYF
>.|.|TRBV5-1|TRBJ2-3
TGCGCCAGCAGCTTGGCTACGATAAACACAGATACGCAGTATTTT
CASSLATINTDTQYF
>.|.|TRBV29-1|TRBJ1-3
TGCAGCGTCGTACACAACTCTGGAAACACCATATATTTT
CSVVHNSGNTIYF
>.|TRBD2|TRBV27|TRBJ2-5
TGTGCCAGCAGTTCAGGGGGACTAGCGGGACACGAGACCCAGTACTTC
CASSSGGLAGHETQYF
>once|.|TRBV20-1|TRBJ2-4
TGCAGTGCTAGAAAGGACAGCCACGCCAAAAACATTCAGTACTTC
CSARKDSHAKNIQYF
>many|.|TRBV10-3|TRBJ2-1
TGTGCCATCAGTGAGCCACAAGCTTCGGGTGAGCAGTTCTTC
CAISEPQASGEQFF
>many|.|TRBV6-5|TRBJ1-4
TGTGCCAGCAGTTATTGGGGTGAAAAACTGTTTTTT
CASSYWGEKLFF
>.|.|TRBV7-2|TRBJ2-1
TGTGCCAGCAGCGCGGACGTTGGACGTGAGCAGTTCTTC
CASSADVGREQFF
>many|.|TRBV5-1|TRBJ2-5
TGCGCCAGCAGCTCGGGAGCTGGCGAGACCCAGTACTTC
CASSSGAGETQYF
>.|TRBD1|TRBV19|TRBJ2-2
TGTGCCAGTAGCCCGGGACAGGGTATTCCCGGGGAGCTGTTTTTT
CASSPGQGIPGELFF
>.|TRBD2|TRBV7-9|TRBJ2-3
TGTGCCAGCAGCATTACCCCTAGCGGAACCCCACAGGATACGCAGTATTTT
CASSITPSGTPQDTQYF
>many|.|TRBV6-1|TRBJ1-6
TGTGCCAGCCGCATTGGGTATAATTCACCCCTCCACTTT
CASRIGYNSPLHF